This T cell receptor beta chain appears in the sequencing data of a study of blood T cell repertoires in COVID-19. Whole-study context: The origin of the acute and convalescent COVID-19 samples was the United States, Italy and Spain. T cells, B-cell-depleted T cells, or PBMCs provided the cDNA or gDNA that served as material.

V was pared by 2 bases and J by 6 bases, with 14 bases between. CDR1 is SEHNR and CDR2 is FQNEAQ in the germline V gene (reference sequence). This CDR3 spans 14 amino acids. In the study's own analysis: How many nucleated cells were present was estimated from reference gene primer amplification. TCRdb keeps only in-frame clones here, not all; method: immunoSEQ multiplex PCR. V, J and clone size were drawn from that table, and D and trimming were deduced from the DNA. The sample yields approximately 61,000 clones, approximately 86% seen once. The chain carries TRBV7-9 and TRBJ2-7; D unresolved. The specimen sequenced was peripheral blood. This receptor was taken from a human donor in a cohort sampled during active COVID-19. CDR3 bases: TGTGCCAGCAGCTTACGACCCGAGGTATCCGAGCAGTACTTC. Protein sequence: CASSLRPEVSEQYF.